One sample yielded the 21 T cell receptor beta chains listed below, sequenced in a study of regulatory T cells in long-lasting Graves disease. Time point defined: newly diagnosed GD, antithyroid drugs for less than 3 months. PBMC-derived RNA was used for the TCR library. Arm-PCR of CDR3 regions and iRepertoire HTBI primers were the basis on which TCR beta libraries were built. Each CDR3 protein gets one entry after TCRdb re-called the multiplex PCR reads with MiXCR. The data show under 800,000 distinct CDR3 sequences, less than 20% seen once. This same sample was also taken into another study, of T cells in Graves' hyperthyroidism and ophthalmopathy.

The source was peripheral blood mononuclear cells (PBMCs), collected at new diagnosis, from a patient treated with antithyroid drugs. The receptor source for this set is a woman in her 30s with Graves disease.

This clonotype turned up a few times. The chain couples TRBV20-1 to TRBJ1-1; D might be TRBD1 (5 bases). The CDR3 is 13 residues long. The V gene lost 6 bases and the J gene lost 0 bases, with 11 bases spanning the gap. Per the germline V gene, CDR1 is DFQATT and CDR2 is SNEGSKA (reference sequence). The CDR3 coding sequence is TGCAGTGCCGAGACAGAAATGAACACTGAAGCTTTCTTT. It specifies CSAETEMNTEAFF.

The CDR3 DNA reads as TGTGCCAGCAGCATTCTCGGGACAGGGGGGGCTGGGGCCAACGTCCTGACTTTC. Translating it yields CASSILGTGGAGANVLTF. The chain carries TRBV6-1 and TRBJ2-6; 11 nucleotides agree with TRBD1. The CDR3 totals 18 residues. Germline V gives CDR1 MNHNS, CDR2 SASEGT. V gave up 6 bases and J gave up 2 bases; unmatched junction bases: 9.

This clonotype has just a few counts. The V gene is TRBV5-6, the J gene TRBJ2-5; 8 bases line up with TRBD2. V was clipped by 0 bases and J by 4 bases; unmatched bases: 8. CDR3 length: 16 residues. Germline V gives CDR1 SGHDT, CDR2 YYEEEE. The CDR3 region is CASSLEEREYAETQYF. The CDR3 DNA follows: TGTGCCAGCAGCTTGGAAGAGCGGGAGTATGCAGAGACCCAGTACTTC.

The chain recombines TRBV6-1 with TRBJ1-1; D not certain. Germline CDR1 and CDR2: MNHNS and SASEGT. The CDR3 runs to 14 residues. V gave up 2 bases and J gave up 3 bases, with 10 bases separating them. The CDR3 DNA follows: TGTGCCAGCAGTGAAATTGGGTCGGACACTGAAGCTTTCTTT. It codes for CASSEIGSDTEAFF.

This clonotype was detected many times. The CDR3 protein is CSARDYGYEQYF. CDR3 bases: TGCAGTGCCCGGGACTACGGCTACGAGCAGTACTTC. V and J are TRBV20-1 and TRBJ2-7, with TRBD2 matching over 7 bases. From germline, CDR1 is DFQATT and CDR2 SNEGSKA (reference sequence). With V trimmed by 6 bases and J by 3 bases, 5 bases remained unmatched. CDR3 size: 12 residues.

This clonotype has only a few counts. The chain links TRBV5-6 to TRBJ2-7; 7 bases fit TRBD2. V gave up 4 bases and J gave up 6 bases; unmatched junction bases: 4. Looked up from germline, CDR1 is SGHDT and CDR2 is YYEEEE. The CDR3 contains 12 residues. As DNA, the CDR3 is TGTGCCAGCAGCCCTGCTAGCGGCGAGCAGTACTTC. It yields the protein CASSPASGEQYF.

This clonotype came up many times. The chain is built from TRBV28 and TRBJ2-5, with D unresolved. The V end was cut by 4 bases, the J end by 9 bases, with 12 bases between. The CDR3 totals 12 residues. CDR1 and CDR2 from the germline V gene are MDHEN and SYDVKM. For the CDR3, the DNA is TGTGCCAGCAGTTCCCCCCACTATTCCCAGTACTTC. Its protein product is CASSSPHYSQYF. The complete variable domain, with remaining parts taken from reference TRBV28 and TRBJ2-5, reads DVKVTQSSRYLVKRTGEKVFLECVQDMDHENMFWYRQDPGLGLRLIYFSYDVKMKEKGDIPEGYSVSREKKERFSLILESASTNQTSMYLCASSSPHYSQYFGPGTRLLVL.

This chain connects TRBV5-5 to TRBJ2-7; D may be TRBD2 (6 bases). The germline V and J ends were trimmed by 1 base and 4 bases, with 12 bases remaining between them. The CDR3 has 14 residues. Germline CDR1 reads SGHKS; CDR2 reads YYEKEE (reference sequence). CDR3 nucleotides: TGTGCCAGCAGCTTGTACGGGAGTACTTACGAGCAGTACTTC. Protein: CASSLYGSTYEQYF.

In the case of this clonotype: Just one base apart from a much larger clone, this may be a read error. The DNA is omitted, as the CDR3 cannot be located on it reliably, and the CDR3 follows TCRdb's listing. This chain uses TRBV28 with TRBJ1-5. The CDR3 spans 14 residues, counting both ends. The V gene's germline CDR1 is MDHEN and CDR2 SYDVKM. CDR3 in amino acids: CASSLVMGNQPQHF.

Concerning this clonotype itself: A clone one base away is much larger, so this may be a read error. The rearrangement joins TRBV20-1 to TRBJ1-5; D might be TRBD1 (5 bases). Germline V CDR1 and CDR2: DFQATT, SNEGSKA (reference sequence). V dropped 4 bases and J dropped 5 bases, with 6 bases sitting between them. This CDR3 region has 11 residues. For the CDR3, the DNA is TGCAGTGCTACCAGGGATCAGCCCCAGCATTTT. This translates into CSATRDQPQHF.

There are many counts of this clonotype. V is TRBV2 and J is TRBJ2-3; D might be TRBD1 (8 bases). Germline V CDR1 and CDR2: SNHLY, FYNNEI. Trimming pared 4 bases from V and 1 base from J, leaving 18 bases between. This CDR3 is built from 17 residues. The CDR3 bases are TGTGCCAGCAGTGGGGGAGGGACAGGCCTACGCACAGATACGCAGTATTTT. Translating gives CASSGGGTGLRTDTQYF.

This clonotype has at least ten counts. DNA of the CDR3: TGTGCCAGCAGAATTGAGGGACTCTCCTCCTATGGCTACACCTTC. Amino acids: CASRIEGLSSYGYTF. The chain joins TRBV6-1 to TRBJ1-2, with a possible D match to TRBD1 (5 bases). CDR3 size: 15 residues. Germline loops: CDR1 MNHNS, CDR2 SASEGT. Trimming left V 6 bases short and J 4 bases short, with 18 bases between.

The V and J genes are TRBV5-1 and TRBJ2-2, with D perhaps given as TRBD1 or TRBD2 (5 bases each). The CDR3 loop spans 17 amino acids. The V gene's germline CDR1 is SGHRS and CDR2 YFSETQ. V was pared by 2 bases and J by 5 bases, with 19 bases between. The DNA for the CDR3 is TGCGCCAGCAGCTTTCAGTATATCACAGGAGGAACCGGGGAGCTGTTTTTT. This translates into CASSFQYITGGTGELFF. The full variable domain, its missing parts supplied by reference TRBV5-1 and TRBJ2-2, is KAGVTQTPRYLIKTRGQQVTLSCSPISGHRSVSWYQQTPGQGLQFLFEYFSETQRNKGNFPGRFSGRQFSNSRSEMNVSTLELGDSALYLCASSFQYITGGTGELFFGEGSRLTVL.

This clonotype was detected only a few times. The gene calls are TRBV4-2 and TRBJ2-7; 8 nucleotides align to TRBD1. This CDR3 comprises 15 residues. The V gene end was trimmed by 3 bases and the J gene end by 6 bases; junction bases not matched to a gene: 10. Germline V gene sequence: CDR1 LGHNA, CDR2 YNFKEQ. Here the CDR3 reads CASSQGDRLSFEQYF. As DNA, the CDR3 is TGTGCCAGCAGCCAGGGGGACAGGTTGTCGTTCGAGCAGTACTTC.

This clonotype was counted many times. The chain joins TRBV12-3 or TRBV12-4 to TRBJ2-3; 8 bases match TRBD2. After removal of 6 bases from V and 1 base from J, the junction contained 3 bases not matched to a gene. The CDR3 covers 14 residues. The CDR3: CASRLTSGTDTQYF. CDR3 in DNA: TGTGCCAGCAGATTGACTAGCGGCACAGATACGCAGTATTTT.

The chain carries TRBV10-3 and TRBJ1-2, with a tentative D call TRBD1 (5 bases). The V gene's germline CDR1 is ENHRY and CDR2 SYGVKD. V lost 4 bases to trimming and J lost 2 bases, with 11 bases between them. The CDR3 consists of 14 residues. For the CDR3, the DNA is TGTGCCATCAGTGGGCGGGGCGAGAACTATGGCTACACCTTC. It yields the protein CAISGRGENYGYTF.

Ten or more counts support this clonotype. The chain carries TRBV30 and TRBJ2-7; the D gene is possibly TRBD2 (6 bases). The CDR3 length is 13 residues. Deletions cut 6 bases from V and 0 bases from J, with 12 bases between. Germline-derived CDR1 and CDR2 are GTSNPN and SVGIG (reference sequence). CDR3 residues: CACRLGSSYEQYF. The CDR3 DNA sequence: TGTGCCTGTCGACTCGGGAGCTCCTACGAGCAGTACTTC. The variable domain in full, with the rest retrieved from reference TRBV30 and TRBJ2-7, is SQTIHQWPATLVQPVGSPLSLECTVEGTSNPNLYWYRQAAGRGLQLLFYSVGIGQISSEVPQNLSASRPQDRQFILSSKKLLLSDSGFYLCACRLGSSYEQYFGPGTRLTVT.

This clonotype was picked up many times. Written as DNA, the CDR3 is TGTGCCAGCAGTCGGGGCGTGAACACTGAAGCTTTCTTT. Translating gives CASSRGVNTEAFF. The chain links TRBV11-2 to TRBJ1-1; D might be TRBD1 (5 bases). From germline, CDR1 is SGHAT and CDR2 FQNNGV. The germline V and J ends were trimmed by 6 bases and 0 bases, with 8 bases remaining between them. The CDR3 is 13 amino acids.

A few counts support this clonotype. The chain is built from TRBV6-2 or TRBV6-3 and TRBJ2-1; D is possibly TRBD1 (6 bases). CDR1 MNHEY and CDR2 SVGEGT come from the germline V gene. V dropped 5 bases and J dropped 13 bases, with 21 bases sitting between them. The CDR3 totals 14 residues. CDR3 region: CASSEGPPSTGQFF. CDR3 bases: TGTGCCAGCAGTGAAGGCCCCCCGTCGACAGGACAGTTCTTC.

This clonotype was observed many times. The chain is built from TRBV29-1 and TRBJ2-5; TRBD1 might be the D (5 bases). CDR3 size: 12 residues. Germline V gene sequence: CDR1 SQVTM, CDR2 ANQGSEA. Deletions cut 5 bases from V and 1 base from J, with 8 bases between. DNA for the CDR3: TGCAGCGTTAGGGGCGGCCAAGAGACCCAGTACTTC. Encoded protein: CSVRGGQETQYF.

The table lists this clonotype with many counts. The chain is built from TRBV18 and TRBJ2-5; no firm D call. CDR3 length equals 14 residues. V lost 4 bases to trimming and J lost 5 bases, with 14 bases between them. Looked up from germline, CDR1 is KGHSH and CDR2 is LQKENI. CDR3 bases: TGTGCCAGCTCACTCCGGGCCGAAAAGGAGACCCAGTACTTC. Translation gives CASSLRAEKETQYF.